This TCR beta chain was recovered during a study of control samples from healthy donors and cancer patients. V was clipped by 0 bases and J by 10 bases; unmatched bases: 10. The CDR3 is 16 amino acids. CDR1 MNHEY and CDR2 SVGAGI come from the germline V gene. The repertoire was sequenced with immunoSEQ multiplex PCR; TCRdb's copy has only in-frame clones and lacks some. The table lists about 130,000 clones, around nine tenths of them singletons. The sequenced material came from PBMCs. This chain connects TRBV6-5 to TRBJ1-5; 9 bases agree with TRBD1. This sequence originates from a middle-aged man with head and neck cancer. CDR3 nucleotides: TGTGCCAGCAGTTACTCCTCCGGGACAGGGTTGGTACCCCAGCATTTT. This gives the protein CASSYSSGTGLVPQHF.